These T cell receptor beta chains were read from a single sample in a study of blood T cell repertoires in COVID-19. Generated by immunoSEQ multiplex PCR, the TCRdb table keeps only in-frame clones and is missing some. The sample records 250,000 to 300,000 clones, 89% being singletons. Source material: peripheral blood. Source of these receptors: a young woman with COVID-19, enrolled during active disease. Both conserved end residues are part of each CDR3.

v_call: TRBV6-5
cdr3_aa: CASTRGSMVGSPLHF

v_call: TRBV4-2
cdr3_aa: CASSQGDFQTSYELFF

v_call: TRBV28
cdr3_aa: CASSPSPRTGGRSEAFF

v_call: TRBV3-1/TRBV3-2
cdr3_aa: CASSPQGYSNQPQHF

v_call: TRBV6-5
cdr3_aa: CASRFSGGRYEQYF

v_call: TRBV6-5
cdr3_aa: CASSYSGQGNYGYTF

v_call: TRBV5-1
cdr3_aa: CASSPGQGKEKLFF

v_call: TRBV6-5
cdr3_aa: CASSYTGQGAYYTF

v_call: TRBV2
cdr3_aa: CASSVGRGYSYEQYF

v_call: TRBV2
cdr3_aa: CASRPGQGAQETQYF

v_call: TRBV11-3
cdr3_aa: CASSRRSSGGGSYNEQFF

v_call: TRBV4-2
cdr3_aa: CASSQEAGTSRSNEQFF

v_call: TRBV7-6
cdr3_aa: CASSLAGGNTGELFF

v_call: TRBV7-8
cdr3_aa: CASSWRFGELNEQFF

v_call: TRBV4-1
cdr3_aa: CASSPESGGRNTIYF

v_call: TRBV6-5
cdr3_aa: CASSYSSPFSGNTIYF

v_call: TRBV11-2
cdr3_aa: CATAPSAAVLTGELFF

v_call: TRBV6-1
cdr3_aa: CASSGLAGGQPDTQYF

v_call: TRBV12-3/TRBV12-4
cdr3_aa: CASSLGPVTAQYF

v_call: TRBV13
cdr3_aa: CASSLSALTFF

v_call: TRBV5-1
cdr3_aa: CASSLAGNTEAFF

v_call: TRBV6-6
cdr3_aa: CASAPNLDTQYF

v_call: TRBV2
cdr3_aa: CASTRSYEQYF